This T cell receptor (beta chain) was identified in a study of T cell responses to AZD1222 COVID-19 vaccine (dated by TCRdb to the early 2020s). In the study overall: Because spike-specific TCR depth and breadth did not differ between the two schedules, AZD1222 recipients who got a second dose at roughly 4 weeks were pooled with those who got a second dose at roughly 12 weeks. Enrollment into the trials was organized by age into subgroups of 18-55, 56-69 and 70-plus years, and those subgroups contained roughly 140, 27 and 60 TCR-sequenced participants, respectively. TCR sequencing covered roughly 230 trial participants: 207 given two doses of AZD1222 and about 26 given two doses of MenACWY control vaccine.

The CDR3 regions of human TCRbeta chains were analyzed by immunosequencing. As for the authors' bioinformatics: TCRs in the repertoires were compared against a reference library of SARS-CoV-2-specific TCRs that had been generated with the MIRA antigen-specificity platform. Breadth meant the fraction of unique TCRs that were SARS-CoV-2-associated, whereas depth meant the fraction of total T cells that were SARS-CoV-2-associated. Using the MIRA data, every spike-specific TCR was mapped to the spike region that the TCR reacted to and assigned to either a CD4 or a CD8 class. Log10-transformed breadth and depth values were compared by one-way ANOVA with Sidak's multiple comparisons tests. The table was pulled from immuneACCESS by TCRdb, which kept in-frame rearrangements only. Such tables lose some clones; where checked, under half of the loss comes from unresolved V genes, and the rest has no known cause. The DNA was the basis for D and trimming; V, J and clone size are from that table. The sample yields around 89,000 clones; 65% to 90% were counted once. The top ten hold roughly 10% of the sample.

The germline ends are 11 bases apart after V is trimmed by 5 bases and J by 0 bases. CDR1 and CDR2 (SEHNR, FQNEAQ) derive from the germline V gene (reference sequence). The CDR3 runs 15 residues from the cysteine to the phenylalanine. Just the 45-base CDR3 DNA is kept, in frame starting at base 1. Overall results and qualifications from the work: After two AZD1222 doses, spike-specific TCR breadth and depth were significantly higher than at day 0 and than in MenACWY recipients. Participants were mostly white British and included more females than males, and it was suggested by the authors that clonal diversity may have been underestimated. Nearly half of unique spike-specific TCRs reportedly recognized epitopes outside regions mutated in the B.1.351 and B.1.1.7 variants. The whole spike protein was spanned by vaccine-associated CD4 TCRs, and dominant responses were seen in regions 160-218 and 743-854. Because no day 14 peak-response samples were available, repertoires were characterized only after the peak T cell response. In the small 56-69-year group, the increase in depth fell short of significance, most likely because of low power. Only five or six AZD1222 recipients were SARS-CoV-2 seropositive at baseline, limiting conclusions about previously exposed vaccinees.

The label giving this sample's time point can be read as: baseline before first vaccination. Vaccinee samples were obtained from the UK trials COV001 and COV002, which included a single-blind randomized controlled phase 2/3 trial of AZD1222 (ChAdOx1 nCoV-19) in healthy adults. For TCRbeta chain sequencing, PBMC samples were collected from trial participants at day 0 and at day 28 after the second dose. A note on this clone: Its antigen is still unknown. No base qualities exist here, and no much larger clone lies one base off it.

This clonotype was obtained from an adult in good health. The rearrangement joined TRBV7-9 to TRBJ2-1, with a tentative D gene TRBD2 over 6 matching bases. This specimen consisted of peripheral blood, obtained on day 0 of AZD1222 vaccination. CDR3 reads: CASSPTRNSYNEQFF. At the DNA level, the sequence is TGTGCCAGCAGCCCGACTAGAAACTCCTACAATGAGCAGTTCTTC.